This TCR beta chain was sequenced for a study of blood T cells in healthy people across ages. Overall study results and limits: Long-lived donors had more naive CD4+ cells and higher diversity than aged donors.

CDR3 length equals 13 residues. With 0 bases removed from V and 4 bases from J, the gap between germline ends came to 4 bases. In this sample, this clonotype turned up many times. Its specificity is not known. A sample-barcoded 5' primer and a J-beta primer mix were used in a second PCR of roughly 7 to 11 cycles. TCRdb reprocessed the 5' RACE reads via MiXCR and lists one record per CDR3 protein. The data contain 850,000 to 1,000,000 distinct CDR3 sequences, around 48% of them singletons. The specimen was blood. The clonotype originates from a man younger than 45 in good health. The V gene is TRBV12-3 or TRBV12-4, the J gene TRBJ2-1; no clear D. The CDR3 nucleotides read TGTGCCAGCAGTTTAGCAGAATACAATGAGCAGTTCTTC. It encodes CASSLAEYNEQFF.